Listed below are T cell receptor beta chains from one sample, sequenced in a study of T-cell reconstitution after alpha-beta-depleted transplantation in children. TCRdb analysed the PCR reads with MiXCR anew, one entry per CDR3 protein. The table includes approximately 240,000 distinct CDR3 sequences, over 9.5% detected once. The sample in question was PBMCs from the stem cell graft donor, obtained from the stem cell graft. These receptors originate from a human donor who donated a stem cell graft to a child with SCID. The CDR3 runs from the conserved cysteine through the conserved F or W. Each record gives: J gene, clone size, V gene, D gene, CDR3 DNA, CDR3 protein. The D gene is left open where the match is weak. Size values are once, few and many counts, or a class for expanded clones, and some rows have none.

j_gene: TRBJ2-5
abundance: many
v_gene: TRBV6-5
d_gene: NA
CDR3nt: TGTGCCAGCAGTTACTCTGGCGCAGAGACCCAGTACTTC
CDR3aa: CASSYSGAETQYF

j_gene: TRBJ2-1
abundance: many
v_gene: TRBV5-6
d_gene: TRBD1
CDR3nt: TGTGCCAGCAGCAAACGACAGGGGGGTGAGCAGTTCTTC
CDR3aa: CASSKRQGGEQFF

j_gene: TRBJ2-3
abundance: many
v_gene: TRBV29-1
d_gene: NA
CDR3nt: TGCAGCGTTCGCAGGGACGGTACGCAGTATTTT
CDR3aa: CSVRRDGTQYF

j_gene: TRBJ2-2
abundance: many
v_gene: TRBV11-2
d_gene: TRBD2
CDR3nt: TGTGCCAGCAGCCCATCCCCGGGGACTAGTGGTACCGGGGAGCTGTTTTTT
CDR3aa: CASSPSPGTSGTGELFF

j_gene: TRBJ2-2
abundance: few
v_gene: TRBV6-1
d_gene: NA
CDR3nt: TGTGCCAGCAGTGAAGTATACGGGGACACCGGGGAGCTGTTTTTT
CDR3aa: CASSEVYGDTGELFF

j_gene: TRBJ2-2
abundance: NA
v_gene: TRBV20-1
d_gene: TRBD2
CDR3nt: TGCAGCGCTGACAGGGCTAGCGGGGGCACCGGGGAGCTGTTTTTT
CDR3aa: CSADRASGGTGELFF

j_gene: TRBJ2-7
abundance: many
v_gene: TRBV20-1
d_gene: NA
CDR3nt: TGCAGTGCGCAGAGCTCCCTTGGGGACGAGCAGTACTTC
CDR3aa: CSAQSSLGDEQYF

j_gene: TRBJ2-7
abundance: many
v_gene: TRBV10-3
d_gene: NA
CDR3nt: TGTGCCAACGCGGCTTCCCCGAATTACGAGCAGTACTTC
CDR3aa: CANAASPNYEQYF

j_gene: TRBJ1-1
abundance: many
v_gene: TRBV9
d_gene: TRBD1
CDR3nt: TGTGCCAGCAGATTCGAACGGACAGGGTGGCGGACTGAAGCTTTCTTT
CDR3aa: CASRFERTGWRTEAFF

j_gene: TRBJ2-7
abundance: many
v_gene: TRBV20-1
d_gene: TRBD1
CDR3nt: TGCAGTGCTTCCGGGACAGAGAGCTCCTACGAGCAGTACTTC
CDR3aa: CSASGTESSYEQYF